Each of the 5 T cell receptor beta chains below was sequenced from the same sample in a study of blood T cell repertoires in COVID-19 (dated by TCRdb to the early 2020s). The library was generated by the immunoSEQ multiplex PCR assay. TCRdb took this table from immuneACCESS and kept in-frame rearrangements with V and J called. Such tables lack part of the clones; where checked against another copy, unresolved V genes explain under half of the gap, and the rest is unexplained. In all, the sample holds a few hundred thousand clones, and approximately 86% of those were seen once. Together, the top ten hold 10% of the sample. Sequencing was done on a sample of PBMCs or T cells enriched from blood (not recorded which). Receptor source: a young man with acute COVID-19.

The chain is built from TRBV10-1 and TRBJ2-3, with 8 bases identical to TRBD1. The V and J ends lost 5 bases and 4 bases, in that order; junction bases with no gene match: 5. There are 14 residues in the CDR3. Germline V CDR1 and CDR2: WNHNN, SYGVQD (reference sequence). The CDR3 DNA follows: TGCGCCAGCAGTCGAGACAGGGGAGCAGATACGCAGTATTTT. Protein: CASSRDRGADTQYF.

V and J are TRBV7-2 and TRBJ2-7; 11 nucleotides line up with TRBD2. Germline V gene sequence: CDR1 SGHTA, CDR2 FQGNSA. After removal of 4 bases from V and 4 bases from J, the junction contained 0 bases not matched to a gene. This CDR3 region has 13 residues. Here the CDR3 reads CASSSSGRYEQYF. The CDR3 DNA is TGTGCCAGCAGCTCTAGCGGGAGGTACGAGCAGTACTTC.

This rearrangement joins TRBV5-4 to TRBJ2-7; 7 nucleotides align to TRBD2. V shed 4 bases, J shed 4 bases, and the junction held 14 bases outside the gene matches. Germline V CDR1 and CDR2: SGHNT, YYREEE (reference sequence). The CDR3 covers 16 residues. The CDR3 DNA reads TGTGCCAGCAGCACCGGAGGTGGGGCGGGAGAGTACGAGCAGTACTTC. Its translation: CASSTGGGAGEYEQYF.

V usage is TRBV5-4 and J usage is TRBJ2-3; TRBD2 agrees at 11 bases. V dropped 0 bases and J dropped 0; count of bases not matched to a gene: 3. Germline V gene lookup returns CDR1 SGHNT and CDR2 YYREEE (reference sequence). CDR3 length: 17 residues. DNA for the CDR3: TGTGCCAGCAGCTTGGCAGGACTAGCGGGTAGCACAGATACGCAGTATTTT. Translated, it gives CASSLAGLAGSTDTQYF.

This sequence joins TRBV14 and TRBJ2-7; TRBD1 might be the D (5 bases). CDR3 length: 17 residues. Trimming stripped 3 bases from V and 2 bases from J, with 20 bases between. Germline CDR1 and CDR2: SGHDN and FVKESK. CDR3 in DNA: TGTGCCAGCAGCCACCCTTGGGGCGCCGCCCCCCCCTACGAGCAGTACTTC. The encoded protein is CASSHPWGAAPPYEQYF. The full variable domain, its missing parts supplied by reference TRBV14 and TRBJ2-7, is EAGVTQFPSHSVIEKGQTVTLRCDPISGHDNLYWYRRVMGKEIKFLLHFVKESKQDESGMPNNRFLAERTGGTYSTLKVQPAELEDSGVYFCASSHPWGAAPPYEQYFGPGTRLTVT.